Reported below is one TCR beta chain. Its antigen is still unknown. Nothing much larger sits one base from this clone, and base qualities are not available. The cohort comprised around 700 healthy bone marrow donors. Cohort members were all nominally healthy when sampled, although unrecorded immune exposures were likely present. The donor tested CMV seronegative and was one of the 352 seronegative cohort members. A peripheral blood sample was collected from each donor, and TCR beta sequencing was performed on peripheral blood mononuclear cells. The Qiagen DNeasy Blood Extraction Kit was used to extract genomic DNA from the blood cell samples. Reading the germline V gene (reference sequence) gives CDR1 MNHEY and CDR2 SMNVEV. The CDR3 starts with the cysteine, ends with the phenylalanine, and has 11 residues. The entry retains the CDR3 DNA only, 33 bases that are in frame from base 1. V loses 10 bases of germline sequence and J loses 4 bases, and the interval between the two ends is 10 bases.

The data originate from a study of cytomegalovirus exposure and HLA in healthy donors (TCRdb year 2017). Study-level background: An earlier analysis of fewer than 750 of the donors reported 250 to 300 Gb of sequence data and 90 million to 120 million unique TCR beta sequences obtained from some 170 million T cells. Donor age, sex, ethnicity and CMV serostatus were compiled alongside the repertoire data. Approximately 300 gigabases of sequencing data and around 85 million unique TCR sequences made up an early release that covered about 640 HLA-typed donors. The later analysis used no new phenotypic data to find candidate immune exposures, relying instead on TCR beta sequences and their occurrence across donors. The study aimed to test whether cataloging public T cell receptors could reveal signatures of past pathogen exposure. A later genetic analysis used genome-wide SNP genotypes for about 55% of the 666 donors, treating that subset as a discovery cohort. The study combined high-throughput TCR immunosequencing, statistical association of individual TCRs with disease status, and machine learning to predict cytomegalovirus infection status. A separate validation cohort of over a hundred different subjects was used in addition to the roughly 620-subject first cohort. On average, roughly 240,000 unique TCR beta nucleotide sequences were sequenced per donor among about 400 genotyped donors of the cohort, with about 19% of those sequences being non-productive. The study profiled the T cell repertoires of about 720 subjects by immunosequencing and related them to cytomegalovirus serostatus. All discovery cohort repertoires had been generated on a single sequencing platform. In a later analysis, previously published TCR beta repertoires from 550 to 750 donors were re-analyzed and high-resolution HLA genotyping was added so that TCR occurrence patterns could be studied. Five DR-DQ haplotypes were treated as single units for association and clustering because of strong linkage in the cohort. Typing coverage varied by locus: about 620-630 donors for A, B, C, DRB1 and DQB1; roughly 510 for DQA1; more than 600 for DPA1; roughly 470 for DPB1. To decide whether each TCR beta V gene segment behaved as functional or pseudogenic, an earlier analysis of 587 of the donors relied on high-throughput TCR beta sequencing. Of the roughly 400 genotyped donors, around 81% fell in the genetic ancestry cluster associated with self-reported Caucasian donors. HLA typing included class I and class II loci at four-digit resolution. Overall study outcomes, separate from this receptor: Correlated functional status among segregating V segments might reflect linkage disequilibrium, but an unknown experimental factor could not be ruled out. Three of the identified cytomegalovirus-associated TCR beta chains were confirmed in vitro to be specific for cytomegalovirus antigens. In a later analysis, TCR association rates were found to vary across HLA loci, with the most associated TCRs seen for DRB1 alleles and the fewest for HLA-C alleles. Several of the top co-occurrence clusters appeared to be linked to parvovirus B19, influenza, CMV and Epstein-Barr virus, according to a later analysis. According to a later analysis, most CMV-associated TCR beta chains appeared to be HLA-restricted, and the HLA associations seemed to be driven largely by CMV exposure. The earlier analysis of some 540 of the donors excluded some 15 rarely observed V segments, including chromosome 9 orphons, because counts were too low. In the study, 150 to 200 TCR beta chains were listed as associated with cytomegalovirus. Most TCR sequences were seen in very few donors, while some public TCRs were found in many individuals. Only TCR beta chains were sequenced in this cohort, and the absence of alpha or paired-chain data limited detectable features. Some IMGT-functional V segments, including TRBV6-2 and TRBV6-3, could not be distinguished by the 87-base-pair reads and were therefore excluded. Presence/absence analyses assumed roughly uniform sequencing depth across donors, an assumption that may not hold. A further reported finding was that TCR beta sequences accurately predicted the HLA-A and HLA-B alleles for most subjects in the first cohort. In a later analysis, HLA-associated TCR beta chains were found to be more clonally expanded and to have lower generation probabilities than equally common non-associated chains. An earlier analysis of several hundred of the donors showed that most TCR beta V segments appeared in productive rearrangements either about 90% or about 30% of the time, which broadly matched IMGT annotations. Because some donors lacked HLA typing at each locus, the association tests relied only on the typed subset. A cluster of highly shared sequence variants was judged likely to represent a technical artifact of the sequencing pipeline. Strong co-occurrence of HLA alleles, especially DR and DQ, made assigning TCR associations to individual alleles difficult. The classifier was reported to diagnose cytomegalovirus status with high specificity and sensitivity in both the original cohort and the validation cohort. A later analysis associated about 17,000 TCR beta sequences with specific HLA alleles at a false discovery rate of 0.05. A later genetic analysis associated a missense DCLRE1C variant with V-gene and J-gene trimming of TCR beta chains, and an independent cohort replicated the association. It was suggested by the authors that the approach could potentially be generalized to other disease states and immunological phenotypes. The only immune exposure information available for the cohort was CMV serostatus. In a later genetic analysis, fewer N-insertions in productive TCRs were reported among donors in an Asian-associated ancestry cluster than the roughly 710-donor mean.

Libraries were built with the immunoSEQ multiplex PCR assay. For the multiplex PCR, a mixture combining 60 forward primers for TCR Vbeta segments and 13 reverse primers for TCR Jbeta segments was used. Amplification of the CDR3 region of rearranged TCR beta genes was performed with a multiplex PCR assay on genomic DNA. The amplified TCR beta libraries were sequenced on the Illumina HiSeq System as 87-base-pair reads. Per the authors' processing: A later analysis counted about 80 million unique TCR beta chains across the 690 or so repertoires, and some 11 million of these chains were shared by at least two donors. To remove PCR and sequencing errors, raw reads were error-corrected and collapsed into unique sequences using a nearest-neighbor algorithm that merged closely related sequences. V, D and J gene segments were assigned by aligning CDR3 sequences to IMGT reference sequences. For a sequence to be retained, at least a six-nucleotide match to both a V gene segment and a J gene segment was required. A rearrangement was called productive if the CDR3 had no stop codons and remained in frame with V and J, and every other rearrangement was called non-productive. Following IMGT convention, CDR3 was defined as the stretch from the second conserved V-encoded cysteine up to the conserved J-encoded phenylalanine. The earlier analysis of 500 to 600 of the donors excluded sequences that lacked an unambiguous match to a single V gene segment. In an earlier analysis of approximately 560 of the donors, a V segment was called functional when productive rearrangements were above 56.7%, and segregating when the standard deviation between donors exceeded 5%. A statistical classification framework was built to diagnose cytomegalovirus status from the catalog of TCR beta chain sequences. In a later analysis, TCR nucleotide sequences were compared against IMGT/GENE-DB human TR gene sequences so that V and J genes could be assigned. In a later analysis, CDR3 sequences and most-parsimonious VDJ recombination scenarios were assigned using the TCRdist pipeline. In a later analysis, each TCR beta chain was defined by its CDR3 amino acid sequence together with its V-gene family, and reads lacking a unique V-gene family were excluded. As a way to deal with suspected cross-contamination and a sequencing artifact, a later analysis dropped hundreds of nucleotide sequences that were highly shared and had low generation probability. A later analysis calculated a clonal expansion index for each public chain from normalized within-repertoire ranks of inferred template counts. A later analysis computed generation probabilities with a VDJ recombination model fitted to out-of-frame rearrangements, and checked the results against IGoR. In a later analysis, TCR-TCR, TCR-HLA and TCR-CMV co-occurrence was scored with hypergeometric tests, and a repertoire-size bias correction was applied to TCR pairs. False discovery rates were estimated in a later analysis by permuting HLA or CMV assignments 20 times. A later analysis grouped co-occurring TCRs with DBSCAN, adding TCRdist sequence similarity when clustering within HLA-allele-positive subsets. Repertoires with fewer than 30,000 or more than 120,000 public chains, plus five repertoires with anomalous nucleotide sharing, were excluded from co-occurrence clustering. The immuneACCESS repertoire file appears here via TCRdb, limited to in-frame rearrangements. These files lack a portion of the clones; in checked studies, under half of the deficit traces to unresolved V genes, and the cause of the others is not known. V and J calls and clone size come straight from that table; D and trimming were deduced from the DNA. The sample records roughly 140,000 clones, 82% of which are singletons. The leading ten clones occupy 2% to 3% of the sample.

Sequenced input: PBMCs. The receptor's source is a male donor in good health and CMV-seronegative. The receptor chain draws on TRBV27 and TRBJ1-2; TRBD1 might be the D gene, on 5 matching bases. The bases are TGTGCCACCGGGGGGAGCTATGGCTACACCTTC. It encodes CATGGSYGYTF.